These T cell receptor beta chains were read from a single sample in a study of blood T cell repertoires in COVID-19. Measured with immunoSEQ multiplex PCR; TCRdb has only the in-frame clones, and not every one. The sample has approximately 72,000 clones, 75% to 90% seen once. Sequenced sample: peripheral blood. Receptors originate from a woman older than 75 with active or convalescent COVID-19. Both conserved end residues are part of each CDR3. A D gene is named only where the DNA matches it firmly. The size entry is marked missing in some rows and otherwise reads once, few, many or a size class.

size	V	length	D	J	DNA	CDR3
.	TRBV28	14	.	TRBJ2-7	TGTGCCAGCAGACCGCCCGGGACTCTCTACGAGCAGTACTTC	CASRPPGTLYEQYF
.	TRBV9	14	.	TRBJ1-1	TGTGCCAGCAGCCCCCAACAGAGGAACACTGAAGCTTTCTTT	CASSPQQRNTEAFF
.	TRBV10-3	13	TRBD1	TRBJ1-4	TGTGCCATCAGTGGGACAGGGTTTGAAAAACTGTTTTTT	CAISGTGFEKLFF
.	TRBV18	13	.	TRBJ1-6	TGTGCCAGCTCCGCAGGGGCTGACTCACCCCTCCACTTT	CASSAGADSPLHF
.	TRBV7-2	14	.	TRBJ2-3	TGTGCCAGCAGCCTCCCAGCCTTAGCCGATACGCAGTATTTT	CASSLPALADTQYF
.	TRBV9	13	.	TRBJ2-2	TGTGCCAGCAGCGTAGAAATGAGGGGGGAGCTGTTTTTT	CASSVEMRGELFF
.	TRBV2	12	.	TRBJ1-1	TGTGCCAGTCTAGGCGGCTTATCTGAAGCTTTCTTT	CASLGGLSEAFF
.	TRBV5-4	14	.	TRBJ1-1	TGTGCCAGCAGCCCCGTAGGGGAAGGGTCTGAAGCTTTCTTT	CASSPVGEGSEAFF
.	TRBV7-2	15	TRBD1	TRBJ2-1	TGTGCCAGCAGCTTAGTGGGACAGGGTGTAAATGAGCAGTTCTTC	CASSLVGQGVNEQFF
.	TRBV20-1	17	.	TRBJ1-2	TGCAGTGCTAGTCACCCTCCAAGGGCAGGGAAACCCTATGGCTACACCTTC	CSASHPPRAGKPYGYTF
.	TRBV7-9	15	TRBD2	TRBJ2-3	TGTGCCAGCAGCTTATTCCGGGGGGGCCCCGATACGCAGTATTTT	CASSLFRGGPDTQYF
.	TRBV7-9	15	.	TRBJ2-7	TGTGCCAGCAGCTTAACAGGTCAAGGGGCCTACGAGCAGTACTTC	CASSLTGQGAYEQYF
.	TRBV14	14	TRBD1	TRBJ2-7	TGTGCCAGCAGCCAAGATCGACAGGGTTGGGAGCAGTACTTC	CASSQDRQGWEQYF
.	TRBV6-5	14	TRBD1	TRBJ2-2	TGTGCCAGCAGCACAGGGGGCTCGGTCGGGGAGCTGTTTTTT	CASSTGGSVGELFF
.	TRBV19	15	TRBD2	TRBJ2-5	TGTGCCAGTAGTCAGTCACCGGGACTAGAAAAGACCCAGTACTTC	CASSQSPGLEKTQYF
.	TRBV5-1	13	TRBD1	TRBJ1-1	TGCGCCAGCAGCTGGGACAGGGTCACTGAAGCTTTCTTT	CASSWDRVTEAFF
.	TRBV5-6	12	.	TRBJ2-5	TGTGCCAGCAGCTTGAGGAGAGAGACCCAGTACTTC	CASSLRRETQYF
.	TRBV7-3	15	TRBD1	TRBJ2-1	TGTGCCAGCAGCCCACAGGGGGGCGTCTACAATGAGCAGTTCTTC	CASSPQGGVYNEQFF
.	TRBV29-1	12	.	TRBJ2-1	TGCAGCGTCGAACCTAGGAACAATGAGCAGTTCTTC	CSVEPRNNEQFF
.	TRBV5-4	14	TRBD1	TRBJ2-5	TGTGCCAGCAGCCCGGGGACAGGTAGTGGGACCCAGTACTTC	CASSPGTGSGTQYF
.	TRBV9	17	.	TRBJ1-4	TGTGCCAGCAGCGTTTACCCCATGGTAGGCGGGGATGAAAAACTGTTTTTT	CASSVYPMVGGDEKLFF
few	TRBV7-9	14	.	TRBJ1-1	TGTGCCAGCAGCCTACAGGTTTTTAACACTGAAGCTTTCTTT	CASSLQVFNTEAFF
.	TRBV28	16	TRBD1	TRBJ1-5	TGTGCCAGCAGTTGGTCAGGGGGCTCCTTAAATCAGCCCCAGCATTTT	CASSWSGGSLNQPQHF
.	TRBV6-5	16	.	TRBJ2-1	TGTGCCAGCAGTTACAACCCAGGGGTGTTAGACAATGAGCAGTTCTTC	CASSYNPGVLDNEQFF
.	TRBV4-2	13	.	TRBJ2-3	TGTGCCAGCAGCCAGAACCCTATCGATACGCAGTATTTT	CASSQNPIDTQYF
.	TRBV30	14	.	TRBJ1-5	TGTGCCTGGAGTAAAGGGAGAACCAATCAGCCCCAGCATTTT	CAWSKGRTNQPQHF
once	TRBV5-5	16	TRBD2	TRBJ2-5	TGTGCCAGCAGCTCGGGACTAGCGGGAGAAGGAGAGACCCAGTACTTC	CASSSGLAGEGETQYF
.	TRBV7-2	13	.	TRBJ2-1	TGTGCCAGCAGCCCGTCTCGTGTCCATGAGCAGTTCTTC	CASSPSRVHEQFF
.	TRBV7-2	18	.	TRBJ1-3	TGTGCCAGCGGATTGAGGGAGACGGCAGGGGCGGAGGGAAACACCATATATTTT	CASGLRETAGAEGNTIYF
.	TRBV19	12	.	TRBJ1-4	TGTGCCAGTAGTACCGGCCGGGGAAAACTGTTTTTT	CASSTGRGKLFF
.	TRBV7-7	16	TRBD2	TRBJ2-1	TGTGCTAGCAGCTTAGGGGGTAGCGGGGCTTACAATGAGCAGTTCTTC	CASSLGGSGAYNEQFF
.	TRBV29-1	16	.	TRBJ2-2	TGCAGCGTTGGACGAGGCGGCGGGGTGAACACCGGGGAGCTGTTTTTT	CSVGRGGGVNTGELFF
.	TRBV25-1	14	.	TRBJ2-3	TGTGCCAGCGGTGCGCTTAGGGGGACAGATACGCAGTATTTT	CASGALRGTDTQYF
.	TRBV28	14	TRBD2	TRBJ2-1	TGTGCCAGCAGTTTGGAACTTGGGAGGGCTGGGCAGTTCTTC	CASSLELGRAGQFF
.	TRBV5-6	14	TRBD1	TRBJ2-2	TGTGCCAGCAGAGAAAGGGGGCGCGGCGGGGAGCTGTTTTTT	CASRERGRGGELFF
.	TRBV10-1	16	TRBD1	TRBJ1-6	TGCGCCAGCACCCGGGGACAGGGAACCTATAATTCACCCCTCCACTTT	CASTRGQGTYNSPLHF
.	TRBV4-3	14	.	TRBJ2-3	TGCGCCAGCAGCCAACCGGACGGGGCAGATACGCAGTATTTT	CASSQPDGADTQYF
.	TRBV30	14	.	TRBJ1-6	TGTGCCTGGAGTGTTAAGCACCCGACAAACCCCCTCCACTTT	CAWSVKHPTNPLHF
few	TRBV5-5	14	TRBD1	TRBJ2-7	TGTGCCTCCTTTAGGAGTACAGGGGGCTACGAGCAGTACTTC	CASFRSTGGYEQYF
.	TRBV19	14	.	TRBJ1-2	TGTGCCAGTAGACTCACCAGGGGAAACTATGGCTACACCTTC	CASRLTRGNYGYTF
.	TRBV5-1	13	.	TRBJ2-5	TGCGCCAGCAGCACCACAGTCCAAGAGACCCAGTACTTC	CASSTTVQETQYF
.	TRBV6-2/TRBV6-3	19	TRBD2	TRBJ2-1	TGTGCCAGCAGTTACGGACTAGCGGGGGGGCTCATTCAAGACAATGAGCAGTTCTTC	CASSYGLAGGLIQDNEQFF
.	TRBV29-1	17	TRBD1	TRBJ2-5	TGCAGCGTTGAAGTGGGGATGACAGGGGGGTACCAAGAGACCCAGTACTTC	CSVEVGMTGGYQETQYF
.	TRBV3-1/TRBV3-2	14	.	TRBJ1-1	TGTGCCAGCAGCCAAAGTACAGGGAACACTGAAGCTTTCTTT	CASSQSTGNTEAFF
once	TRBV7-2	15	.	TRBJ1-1	TGTGCCAGCAGTTGGGTCGGGGATGGGAACACTGAAGCTTTCTTT	CASSWVGDGNTEAFF
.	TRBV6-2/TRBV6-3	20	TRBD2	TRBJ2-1	TGTGCCAGCAGTTACGCCGGACTAGCGGGGGACCGTGTCAACTACAATGAGCAGTTCTTC	CASSYAGLAGDRVNYNEQFF
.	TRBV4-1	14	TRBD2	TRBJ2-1	TGCGCCAGCAGCCAAGACTTGGAGCGGGGGTTGAAGTTCTTC	CASSQDLERGLKFF
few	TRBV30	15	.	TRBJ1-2	TGTGCCTGGAGTTGGGCCTCAGCAGGGCACTATGGCTACACCTTC	CAWSWASAGHYGYTF
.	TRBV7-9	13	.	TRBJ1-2	TGTGCCAGCAGCCGAGAGAGAAATGATGGCTACACCTTC	CASSRERNDGYTF
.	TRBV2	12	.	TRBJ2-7	TGTGCCAGCAGTAGCGAACCGTACGAGCAGTACTTC	CASSSEPYEQYF